The entry below gives a single T cell receptor beta chain sequence along with its context. This specimen comes from a study of T-cell reconstitution after alpha-beta-depleted transplantation in children. This CDR3 is 14 amino acids long. V was clipped by 5 bases and J by 0 bases; unmatched bases: 4. CDR1 and CDR2 (germline): SGHNT, YYREEE (reference sequence). Molecular barcoding with unique molecular identifiers was used for the TCRbeta library. MiXCR was run by TCRdb on the PCR reads, yielding one entry per CDR3 protein. Of around 440,000 distinct CDR3 sequences in the sample, about 17% were seen once.

The source is a boy younger than two who had a stem cell transplant for Wiskott-Aldrich syndrome, so the T cells may come from the graft donor. J is TRBJ2-5 and V is TRBV5-4; 7 bases align to TRBD1. Source: PBMCs, mostly from graft donor cells, taken 360 days after TCRalphabeta/CD19-depleted stem cell transplant. The CDR3 region has the DNA TGTGCCAGCAGTACTACAGGGGACCAAGAGACCCAGTACTTC. It encodes CASSTTGDQETQYF.